The text below deals with one TCR beta chain. These data are taken from a study of blood T cell repertoires in COVID-19. As for the study in general: Nucleic acid was either cDNA or gDNA, and it came from T cells, B-cell-depleted T cells, or PBMCs.

How the authors handled the data: Amplifying reference gene primers gave estimates of nucleated cell counts. Only in-frame clones appear in the TCRdb table, and some are missing; sequencing was by immunoSEQ multiplex PCR. Clone size and the V and J calls come from that table; the DNA yielded D and trimming. Of roughly 260,000 clones listed, less than 90% are singletons. This CDR3 has 15 residues. CDR1 is LNHDA and CDR2 is SQIVND in the germline V gene (reference sequence). Trimming shortened V by 1 base and J by 6 bases, and 14 bases separated the two germline ends. The receptor comes from a man between 60 and 70 years old who had recovered from COVID-19. The source material was peripheral blood. The V and J genes are TRBV19 and TRBJ2-3, with a possible D match to TRBD1 (7 bases). The CDR3 loop reads CASSIVSGGQDTQYF. CDR3 nucleotides: TGTGCCAGTAGTATAGTGTCAGGGGGGCAGGATACGCAGTATTTT.